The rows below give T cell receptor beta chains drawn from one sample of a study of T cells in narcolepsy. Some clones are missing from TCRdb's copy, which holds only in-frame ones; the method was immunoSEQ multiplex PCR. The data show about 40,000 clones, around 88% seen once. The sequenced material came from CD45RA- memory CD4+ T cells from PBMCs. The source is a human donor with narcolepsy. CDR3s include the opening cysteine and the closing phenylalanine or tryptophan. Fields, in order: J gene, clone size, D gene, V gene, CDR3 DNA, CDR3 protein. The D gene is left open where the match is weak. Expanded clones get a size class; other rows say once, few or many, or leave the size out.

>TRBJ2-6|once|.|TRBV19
TGTGCCAGCGGGACCTCTGGGGCCAACGTCCTGACTTTC
CASGTSGANVLTF
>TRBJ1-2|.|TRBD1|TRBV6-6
TGTGCCAGCAGGTCCCGGGACAGCTGGTATGGCTACACCTTC
CASRSRDSWYGYTF
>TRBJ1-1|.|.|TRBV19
TGTGCCAGTAGTATGGGGGAGTGGACTGAAGCTTTCTTT
CASSMGEWTEAFF
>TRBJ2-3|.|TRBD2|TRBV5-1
TGCGCCAGCAGATTTCTTCCGGGACTAGTGTCGTATTTT
CASRFLPGLVSYF
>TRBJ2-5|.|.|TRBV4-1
TGCGCCAGCAGCCAGACGACTCGGATCGAGACCCAGTACTTC
CASSQTTRIETQYF
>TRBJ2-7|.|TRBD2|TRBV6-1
TGTGCCAGTGCACCCTTGGCGGGGGGGAGCTACGAGCAGTACTTC
CASAPLAGGSYEQYF
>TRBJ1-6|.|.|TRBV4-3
TGCGCCAGCAGCCATGCCAGGGACGGGTCACCCCTCCACTTT
CASSHARDGSPLHF
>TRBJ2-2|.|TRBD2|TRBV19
TGTGCCAGTAATGCGGGAGGGGACACCGGGGAGCTGTTTTTT
CASNAGGDTGELFF
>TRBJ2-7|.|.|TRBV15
TGTGCCACCAGCAAGGATAGGGTTACCTACGAGCAGTACTTC
CATSKDRVTYEQYF
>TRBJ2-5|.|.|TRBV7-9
TGTGCCAGCAGCTTCAATCAAGGGAATGGGGGCCAGTACTTC
CASSFNQGNGGQYF
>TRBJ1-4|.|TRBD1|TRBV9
TGTGCCAGCAGCCCACGGACAGGTCTTAATGAAAAACTGTTTTTT
CASSPRTGLNEKLFF
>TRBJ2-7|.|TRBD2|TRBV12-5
TGTGCTAGTGGCACCACCGGGACTAGCGGGAGTTACGAGCAGTACTTC
CASGTTGTSGSYEQYF
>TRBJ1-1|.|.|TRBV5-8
TGTGCCAGCAGCCTTCGCTACAGTAGCAACACTGAAGCTTTCTTT
CASSLRYSSNTEAFF
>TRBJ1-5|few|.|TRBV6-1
TGTGCCAGCAGTCCACAAGGGCGGGATCAGCCCCAGCATTTT
CASSPQGRDQPQHF
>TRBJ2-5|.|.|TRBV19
TGTGCCAGTAGTATCCGGCTCAGCTCCCAAGAGACCCAGTACTTC
CASSIRLSSQETQYF
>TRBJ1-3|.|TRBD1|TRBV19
TGTGCCAGTCGAAACCCCGGGACAGGGGGCCGAAACACCATATATTTT
CASRNPGTGGRNTIYF
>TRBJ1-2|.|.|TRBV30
TGTGCCTGGATTGACGGGGGGGCGAGCTACACCTTC
CAWIDGGASYTF
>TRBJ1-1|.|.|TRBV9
TGCGCCAGCAGCGTGGGGGTGGGTTGGAACACTGAAGCTTTCTTT
CASSVGVGWNTEAFF
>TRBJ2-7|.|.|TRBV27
TGTGCCAGCAGTCCCCCCGGGACCGTGGCGGGCGAGCAGTACTTC
CASSPPGTVAGEQYF
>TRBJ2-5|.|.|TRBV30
TGTGCCTGGAGTACCTACCGGGAACCACTAGAGACCCAGTACTTC
CAWSTYREPLETQYF
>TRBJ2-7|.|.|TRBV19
TGTGCCAGTAATCGGCCCCCTGAGCAGTACTTC
CASNRPPEQYF
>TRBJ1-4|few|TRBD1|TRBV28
TGTGCCAGCCGGGACAGCATGCTACTGTTTTTT
CASRDSMLLFF
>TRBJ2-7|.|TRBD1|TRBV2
TGTGCCAGCAGTATCGACAGGGGGCGTTTTTCCGAGCAGTACTTC
CASSIDRGRFSEQYF
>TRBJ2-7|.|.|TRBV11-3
TGTGCCAGCAGCTTAGGGGTAGCCTACGAGCAGTACTTC
CASSLGVAYEQYF
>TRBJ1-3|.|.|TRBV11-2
TGTGCCAGCAGCTGGCGACGGGGAGGAAACACCATATATTTT
CASSWRRGGNTIYF
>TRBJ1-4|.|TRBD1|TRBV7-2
TGTGCCAGCAGCCGTGGACAGGGGACTGAAAAACTGTTTTTT
CASSRGQGTEKLFF
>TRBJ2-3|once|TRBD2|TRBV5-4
TGTGCCAGCAGCTTCGGGACTAGCGGCGCAGATACGCAGTATTTT
CASSFGTSGADTQYF